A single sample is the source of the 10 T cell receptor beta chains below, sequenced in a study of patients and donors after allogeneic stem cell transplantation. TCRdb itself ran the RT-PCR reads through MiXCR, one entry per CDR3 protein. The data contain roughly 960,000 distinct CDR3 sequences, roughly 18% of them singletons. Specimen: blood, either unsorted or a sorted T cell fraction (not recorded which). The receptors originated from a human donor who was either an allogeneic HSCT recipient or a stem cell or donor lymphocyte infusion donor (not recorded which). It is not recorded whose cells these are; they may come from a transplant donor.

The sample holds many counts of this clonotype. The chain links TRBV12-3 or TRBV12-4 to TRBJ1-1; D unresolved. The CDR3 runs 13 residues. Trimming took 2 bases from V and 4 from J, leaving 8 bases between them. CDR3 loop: CASSLRPATEAFF. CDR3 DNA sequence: TGTGCCAGCAGTTTAAGGCCAGCCACTGAAGCTTTCTTT.

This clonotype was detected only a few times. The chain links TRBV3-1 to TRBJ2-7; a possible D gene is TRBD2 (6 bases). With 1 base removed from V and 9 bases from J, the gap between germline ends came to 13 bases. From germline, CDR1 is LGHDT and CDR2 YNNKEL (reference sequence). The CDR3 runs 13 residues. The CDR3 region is CASSQGIAARQYF. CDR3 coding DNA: TGTGCCAGCAGCCAAGGAATAGCGGCGCGGCAGTACTTC.

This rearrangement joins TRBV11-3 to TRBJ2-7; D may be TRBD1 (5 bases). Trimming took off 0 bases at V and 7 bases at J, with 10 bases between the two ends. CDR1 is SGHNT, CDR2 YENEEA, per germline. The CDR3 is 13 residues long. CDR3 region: CASSLDPRTEQYF. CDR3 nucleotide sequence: TGTGCCAGCAGCTTAGACCCTCGGACAGAGCAGTACTTC.

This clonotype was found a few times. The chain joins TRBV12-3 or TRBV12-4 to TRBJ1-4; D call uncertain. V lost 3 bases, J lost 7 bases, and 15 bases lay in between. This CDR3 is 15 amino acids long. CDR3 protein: CASSFNWPLSEKLFF. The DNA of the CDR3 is TGTGCCAGCAGTTTTAATTGGCCCCTAAGTGAAAAACTGTTTTTT.

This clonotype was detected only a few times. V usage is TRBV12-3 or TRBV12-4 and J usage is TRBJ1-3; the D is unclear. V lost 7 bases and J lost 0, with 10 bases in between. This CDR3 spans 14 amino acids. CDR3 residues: CASTPGYSGNTIYF. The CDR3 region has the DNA TGTGCCAGCACCCCCGGGTACTCTGGAAACACCATATATTTT.

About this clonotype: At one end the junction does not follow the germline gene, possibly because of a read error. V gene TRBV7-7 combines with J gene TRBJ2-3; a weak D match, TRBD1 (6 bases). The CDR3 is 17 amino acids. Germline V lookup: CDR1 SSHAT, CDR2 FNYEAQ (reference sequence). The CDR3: CASSLAHQGMGTDTQYF. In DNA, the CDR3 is TGTGCTAGCAGCTTAGCGCACCAGGGGATGGGCACAGATACGCAGTATTTT.

The CDR3 nucleotides are TGTGCCAGCAGCTTAGGACGATTGAAAGAGACCCAGTACTTC. Translation: CASSLGRLKETQYF. The J gene is TRBJ2-5, the V gene TRBV7-9; D gene ambiguous. The V gene's germline CDR1 is SEHNR and CDR2 FQNEAQ (reference sequence). V shed 1 base and J shed 3 bases, with 9 bases lying between them. The CDR3 length is 14 residues. Combining the CDR3 with reference TRBV7-9 and TRBJ2-5 gives the whole variable domain DTGVSQNPRHKITKRGQNVTFRCDPISEHNRLYWYRQTLGQGPEFLTYFQNEAQLEKSRLLSDRFSAERPKGSFSTLEIQRTEQGDSAMYLCASSLGRLKETQYFGPGTRLLVL.

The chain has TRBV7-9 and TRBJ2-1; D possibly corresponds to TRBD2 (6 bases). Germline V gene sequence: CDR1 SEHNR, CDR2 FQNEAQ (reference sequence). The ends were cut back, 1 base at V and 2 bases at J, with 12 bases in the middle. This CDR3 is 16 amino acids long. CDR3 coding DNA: TGTGCCAGCAGCTTAGGGAGCGGGCCTACCTACAATGAGCAGTTCTTC. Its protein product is CASSLGSGPTYNEQFF.

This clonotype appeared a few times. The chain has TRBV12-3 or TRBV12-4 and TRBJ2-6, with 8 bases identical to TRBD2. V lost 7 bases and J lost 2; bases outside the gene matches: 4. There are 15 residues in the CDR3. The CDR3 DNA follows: TGTGCCAGCACCGGGGGGGGGCCTGGGGCCAACGTCCTGACTTTC. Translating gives CASTGGGPGANVLTF.

The CDR3 is CASSLDRGSNGYTF. CDR3 DNA: TGCGCCAGCAGCTTGGACAGGGGGTCGAATGGCTACACCTTC. This sequence joins TRBV5-1 and TRBJ1-2; TRBD1 agrees at 8 bases. The CDR3 loop spans 14 amino acids. The germline gives CDR1 SGHRS, CDR2 YFSETQ. J gave up 6 bases and V 0 bases, and 4 bases lay outside the gene matches.